The source of this TCR beta chain is a study of blood T cell repertoires in COVID-19. Study-wide context: Material from acute and convalescent COVID-19 was sourced from the United States, Italy and Spain. The cDNA or gDNA used as material had been derived from T cells, B-cell-depleted T cells, or PBMCs.

Per the original data handling: Amplified reference gene primers provided the basis for estimating nucleated cell counts. Repertoires were generated with immunoSEQ multiplex PCR, while TCRdb's copy carries only in-frame clones and drops some. V and J calls and clone size are as listed in that table; D and trimming were resolved from the DNA. The sample yields about 160,000 clones, more than 75% seen once. What was sequenced was peripheral blood. The sequence came from a human donor with acute or convalescent COVID-19. The donor label of this sample is uncertain.

The CDR3 DNA sequence: TGTGCCAGCAGTTTATCCTGGGACAGGAGTGATAATTCACCCCTCCACTTT. Translating gives CASSLSWDRSDNSPLHF. The chain carries TRBV27 and TRBJ1-6, with TRBD1 matching over 8 bases. Germline V gives CDR1 MNHEY, CDR2 SMNVEV (reference sequence). This CDR3 contains 17 residues. V was clipped by 0 bases and J by 5 bases; unmatched bases: 6.